The clone carrying this T cell receptor beta chain was detected a few times. Its antigen is undetermined. CDR3 length equals 14 residues. J was trimmed by 10 bases and V by 3 bases; bases with no gene match: 6. These data are taken from a study of T-cell memory formation after mild COVID-19. Across the study: TCR clusters showed largely donor specificity. Study-wide findings and caveats: Clones contracting over day 15 to 85 were CD4/CD8 balanced, with later expanders leaning CD4+. Several responding clones turned up in pre-infection memory, indicating that cross-reactive memory may have taken part.

Sample barcodes and UMIs were carried by the TCR alpha and TCR beta cDNA libraries that 5'RACE generated with constant-segment primers. TCRdb processed the 5' RACE reads anew with MiXCR; each CDR3 protein has one entry. The table shows 150,000 to 200,000 distinct CDR3 sequences, with 15% to 20% occurring only once. V and J are TRBV12-3 or TRBV12-4 and TRBJ1-6; 7 positions match TRBD1. Material for sequencing was PBMCs or a T cell subset sorted from them (not recorded which). The source of this sequence is a man aged 18-30 years who had mild COVID-19 (a few samples of this study predate the infection). Cell type and time point are not known. The CDR3 region has the DNA TGTGCCAGCAGTTTCCAGGCAGGGGGGTCACCCCTCCACTTT. This gives the protein CASSFQAGGSPLHF.